These 14 T cell receptor beta chains originate from one sample sequenced in a study of T cells in localized non-small cell lung cancer. Profiled with immunoSEQ multiplex PCR; TCRdb holds only in-frame clones, not every one. The sample lists some 72,000 clones, around four fifths occurring once. This specimen consisted of peripheral blood, obtained before any cancer treatment. These TCRs come from a man aged 40 to 69 with stage I lung adenocarcinoma.

This chain connects TRBV7-2 to TRBJ2-1; TRBD2 might be the D (5 bases). This CDR3 has 13 residues. Trimming took 2 bases from V and 12 from J, leaving 14 bases between them. Germline V lookup: CDR1 SGHTA, CDR2 FQGNSA. The CDR3 protein is CASSLSDGLGQFF. CDR3 sequence (DNA): TGTGCCAGCAGCTTATCAGACGGACTCGGGCAGTTCTTC.

The V and J genes are TRBV28 and TRBJ1-1; TRBD1 agrees at 11 bases. Germline lookup yields CDR1 MDHEN and CDR2 SYDVKM. CDR3 length: 14 amino acids. V was pared by 5 bases and J by 9 bases, with 8 bases of the junction left unmatched. This CDR3 reads CASSQPGTGGQAFF. The CDR3 DNA is TGTGCCAGCAGTCAGCCAGGGACAGGGGGACAAGCTTTCTTT.

The rearrangement uses TRBV21-1 and TRBJ1-5. TRBV21-1 is listed as a pseudogene. There are 15 residues in the CDR3. The CDR3 DNA follows: TGTGCCAGCAGCGATCCTTTGAGCGGCAATCAGCCCCAGCATTTT. Translated, it gives CASSDPLSGNQPQHF.

This clone occurred many times. The CDR3 loop is CASSQGLGSGSEAFF. DNA of the CDR3: TGCGCCAGCAGCCAAGGCCTCGGAAGCGGGTCAGAAGCTTTCTTT. The rearrangement uses TRBV4-1 and TRBJ1-1; D unclear. The CDR3 runs 15 residues. V was clipped by 1 base and J by 8 bases, with 17 bases between them. Germline CDR1 is MGHRA and CDR2 is YSYEKL.

The chain couples TRBV6-5 to TRBJ1-5; D may be TRBD1 (5 bases). V was cut by 7 bases and J by 1 base, with 8 bases left in between. The CDR3 extends over 13 amino acids. Germline V gives CDR1 MNHEY, CDR2 SVGAGI. CDR3 protein: CASTPGSNQPQHF. The DNA of the CDR3 is TGTGCCAGCACCCCAGGGAGCAATCAGCCCCAGCATTTT.

The gene calls are TRBV7-8 and TRBJ1-5, with D unresolved. In germline, CDR1 is SGHVS, CDR2 FQNEAQ. Trimming removed 5 bases at V and 7 bases at J, with 21 bases between. CDR3 size: 16 residues. Here the CDR3 DNA reads TGTGCCAGCAGCCCCCGATCCCGCCGGGAGGGACAGCCCCAGCATTTT. Amino acid sequence: CASSPRSRREGQPQHF.

The V and J genes are TRBV30 and TRBJ2-1; D remains unclear. The V end lost 2 bases, the J end lost 3 bases, and 5 bases lay between the germline ends. CDR1 is GTSNPN and CDR2 is SVGIG in the germline V gene (reference sequence). There are 12 residues in the CDR3. The CDR3: CAWSPLYNEQFF. The CDR3 DNA reads TGTGCCTGGAGTCCCCTCTACAATGAGCAGTTCTTC.

The chain recombines TRBV5-4 with TRBJ2-4; D unclear. CDR3 length: 15 residues. Germline CDR1 is SGHNT and CDR2 is YYREEE (reference sequence). V dropped 0 bases and J dropped 0 bases, with 7 bases sitting between them. DNA for the CDR3: TGTGCCAGCAGCTTGGGTGGTGTAGCCAAAAACATTCAGTACTTC. Amino acids: CASSLGGVAKNIQYF.

The chain uses TRBV5-4 and TRBJ1-1; D gene ambiguous. The CDR3 has 13 residues. Trimming shortened V by 2 bases and J by 1 base, and 6 bases separated the two germline ends. The V gene's germline CDR1 is SGHNT and CDR2 YYREEE (reference sequence). The CDR3 is CASSLIGNTEAFF. The CDR3 bases are TGTGCCAGCAGCTTAATCGGGAACACTGAAGCTTTCTTT.

The J gene is TRBJ2-6, the V gene TRBV19; TRBD1 aligns across 10 bases. The CDR3 loop spans 19 amino acids. Germline trimming cut 3 bases from V and 1 base from J; bases unmatched to any gene: 9. CDR1 and CDR2 (germline): LNHDA, SQIVND (reference sequence). CDR3 region: CASSIWTGGAPSGANVLTF. In DNA form, the CDR3 reads TGTGCCAGTAGTATTTGGACAGGGGGGGCCCCATCTGGGGCCAACGTCCTGACTTTC.

This clone was counted a single time. This chain uses TRBV18 with TRBJ1-5, with 9 bases aligning to TRBD1. V was clipped by 6 bases and J by 0 bases; unmatched bases: 6. CDR1 and CDR2 from the germline V gene are KGHSH and LQKENI. CDR3 length: 16 amino acids. The CDR3 is CASSEQGANSNQPQHF. The CDR3, as DNA: TGTGCCAGCTCCGAACAGGGGGCGAATAGCAATCAGCCCCAGCATTTT.

This chain connects TRBV21-1 to TRBJ1-2. TRBV21-1 is a listed pseudogene. The CDR3 is 14 residues long. For the CDR3, the DNA is TGTGCCAGCAGCAAAGGAAGGGTCCTATTAGGCTACACCTTC. Translated, it gives CASSKGRVLLGYTF.

The gene calls are TRBV7-2 and TRBJ1-1; D not resolved. This CDR3 has 15 residues. Germline V gene data show CDR1 as SGHTA and CDR2 as FQGNSA. Trimming pared 1 base from V and 0 bases from J, leaving 9 bases between. CDR3 DNA sequence: TGTGCCAGCAGCTTAGATCCGGGAATGAACACTGAAGCTTTCTTT. It yields the protein CASSLDPGMNTEAFF.

V is TRBV5-1 and J is TRBJ1-1, with D maybe TRBD1 (5 bases). Trimming shortened V by 0 bases and J by 1 base, and 7 bases separated the two germline ends. This CDR3 has 14 amino acids. In germline, CDR1 is SGHRS, CDR2 YFSETQ. CDR3 coding DNA: TGCGCCAGCAGCTTGGAAGGGGCGAACACTGAAGCTTTCTTT. As protein: CASSLEGANTEAFF. The variable domain in full, completed from reference TRBV5-1 and TRBJ1-1, reads KAGVTQTPRYLIKTRGQQVTLSCSPISGHRSVSWYQQTPGQGLQFLFEYFSETQRNKGNFPGRFSGRQFSNSRSEMNVSTLELGDSALYLCASSLEGANTEAFFGQGTRLTVV.